One sample yielded the 8 T cell receptor beta chains listed below, sequenced in a study of somatic mutations in cytotoxic T cells in rheumatoid arthritis. The data were produced by immunoSEQ multiplex PCR, yet TCRdb's version contains in-frame clones alone and is incomplete. The sample shows approximately 23,000 clones, roughly 80% of them seen only once. Material for sequencing was CD8+ T cells sorted from blood. Every receptor here comes from an adult with rheumatoid arthritis.

V and J are TRBV6-5 and TRBJ1-1, with D possibly TRBD1 on 6 matching bases. V dropped 2 bases and J dropped 6 bases, with 10 bases sitting between them. The CDR3 has 13 residues. Germline lookup yields CDR1 MNHEY and CDR2 SVGAGI. The CDR3 region has the DNA TGTGCCAGCAGTTACGGGAGGGGGGCTGAAGCTTTCTTT. As protein: CASSYGRGAEAFF.

This clone was seen only a few times. The chain recombines TRBV6-4 with TRBJ2-2; D remains unclear. The germline V and J ends were trimmed by 2 bases and 2 bases, with 3 bases remaining between them. Germline-derived CDR1 and CDR2 are MRHNA and SNTAGT. This CDR3 spans 13 amino acids. The CDR3 sequence: CASSDKNTGELFF. The CDR3 coding sequence is TGTGCCAGCAGTGACAAAAACACCGGGGAGCTGTTTTTT.

J is TRBJ1-2 and V is TRBV30, with D perhaps TRBD1 (5 bases). The CDR3 has 12 residues. Looked up from germline, CDR1 is GTSNPN and CDR2 is SVGIG (reference sequence). V dropped 5 bases and J dropped 5 bases, with 12 bases sitting between them. CDR3 loop: CAWGRDGYGYTF. DNA for the CDR3: TGTGCCTGGGGCCGGGACGGTTATGGCTACACCTTC.

This clone has a handful of counts. The chain joins TRBV19 to TRBJ1-5; D unresolved. CDR1 LNHDA and CDR2 SQIVND come from the germline V gene (reference sequence). The CDR3 totals 14 residues. V was cut by 7 bases and J by 5 bases, with 15 bases left in between. CDR3 protein: CASNLQIGYQPQHF. The CDR3 nucleotides are TGTGCCAGTAACTTACAAATAGGATATCAGCCCCAGCATTTT.

The chain employs TRBV9 and TRBJ1-3; the D is unclear. With 2 bases removed from V and 3 bases from J, the gap between germline ends came to 9 bases. CDR3 length equals 14 residues. CDR1 is SGDLS, CDR2 YYNGEE, per germline. The CDR3 is CASSVAGLGNTIYF. The CDR3 DNA follows: TGTGCCAGCAGCGTGGCGGGCCTTGGAAACACCATATATTTT.

This chain links TRBV30 with TRBJ2-5; TRBD1 is a possible D gene (6 bases). The CDR3 spans 14 residues. Trimming pared 2 bases from V and 1 base from J, leaving 11 bases between. From germline, CDR1 is GTSNPN and CDR2 SVGIG (reference sequence). DNA for the CDR3: TGTGCCTGGAGTACATGGACAGCCCAAGAGACCCAGTACTTC. It specifies CAWSTWTAQETQYF.

The rearrangement joins TRBV5-1 to TRBJ2-7, with D possibly being TRBD1 or TRBD2 (5 bases each). Germline CDR1 SGHRS, CDR2 YFSETQ. Between the trimmed V and J ends, which lost 0 bases and 4 bases, there was a span of 8 bases. CDR3 length: 13 amino acids. The CDR3 here is CASSLVGGYEQYF. In nucleotides, the CDR3 is TGCGCCAGCAGCTTGGTTGGGGGATACGAGCAGTACTTC.

This clone showed up just once. The chain is built from TRBV6-4 and TRBJ1-1; 8 nucleotides agree with TRBD1. Trimming at V came to 4 bases and at J to 4 bases, leaving 2 bases not matched to a gene. CDR3 length: 13 amino acids. Germline assignment: CDR1 MRHNA and CDR2 SNTAGT. CDR3 in DNA: TGTGCCAGCAGTGCGACAGGGGTCACTGAAGCTTTCTTT. As protein: CASSATGVTEAFF.